Shown below are 17 T cell receptor beta chains from a single sample sequenced in a study of OX40 agonist ivuxolimab in advanced cancers. Assay used: immunoSEQ multiplex PCR; TCRdb lists only in-frame clones, some missing. The top ten hold less than 2% of the sample, which has 50,000 to 65,000 clones, about 89% seen once. The material sequenced was CD4+ or CD8+ T cells sorted from blood, taken in a trial of the OX40 agonist ivuxolimab. Receptors originate from an adult with an advanced solid tumor such as melanoma, head and neck, liver or kidney cancer.

The chain carries TRBV9 and TRBJ1-5, with D maybe TRBD1 (5 bases). Germline V lookup: CDR1 SGDLS, CDR2 YYNGEE. The CDR3 is 15 amino acids. V lost 3 bases to trimming and J lost 3 bases, with 13 bases between them. In DNA form, the CDR3 reads TGTGCCAGCAGCGAGACCGGGACGGTCAATCAGCCCCAGCATTTT. Translated, it gives CASSETGTVNQPQHF.

The rearrangement uses TRBV6-6 and TRBJ1-2; D ambiguous. The CDR3 covers 15 residues. CDR1 is MNHNY and CDR2 is SVGAGI in the germline V gene (reference sequence). Trimming stripped 5 bases from V and 0 bases from J, with 13 bases between. This CDR3 reads CASSTKTASNYGYTF. As DNA, the CDR3 is TGTGCCAGCAGTACCAAGACGGCGTCTAACTATGGCTACACCTTC.

This clone has only one observation. V gene TRBV5-8 combines with J gene TRBJ2-7; D perhaps matches TRBD2 (5 bases). The CDR3 is made up of 14 amino acids. The V and J ends lost 3 bases and 1 base respectively, with 11 bases between them. Germline V gives CDR1 SGHTS, CDR2 YDEGEE. The CDR3 protein is CASSSWTDSYEQYF. For the CDR3, the DNA is TGTGCCAGCAGCTCCTGGACTGATTCCTACGAGCAGTACTTC.

The chain couples TRBV7-8 to TRBJ1-1; D not resolved. Germline V gene data show CDR1 as SGHVS and CDR2 as FQNEAQ. V dropped 5 bases and J dropped 1 base, with 14 bases sitting between them. The CDR3 runs 15 residues. The chain's CDR3 is CASSVKGRTNTEAFF. CDR3 coding DNA: TGTGCCAGCAGCGTTAAAGGACGGACGAACACTGAAGCTTTCTTT.

This clone was observed a handful of times. The chain joins TRBV10-3 to TRBJ2-7, with D possibly TRBD1 on 6 matching bases. Trimming took 8 bases from V and 0 from J, leaving 8 bases between them. Germline V gives CDR1 ENHRY, CDR2 SYGVKD. CDR3 length: 12 residues. The CDR3 sequence is CAIGGSSYEQYF. DNA of the CDR3: TGTGCCATCGGGGGCAGCTCCTACGAGCAGTACTTC.

This chain joins TRBV7-6 and TRBJ2-1; D gene ambiguous. V lost 3 bases and J lost 2, with 5 bases in between. Per germline, CDR1 SGHVS and CDR2 FNYEAQ. The CDR3 sequence is 13 residues long. CDR3 residues: CASSFQPYNEQFF. CDR3 DNA: TGTGCCAGCAGCTTTCAGCCCTACAATGAGCAGTTCTTC.

The rearrangement links TRBV5-1 to TRBJ1-5; D is possibly TRBD1 (6 bases). The CDR3 length is 15 residues. V was clipped by 4 bases and J by 2 bases, with 13 bases between them. Germline V gene lookup returns CDR1 SGHRS and CDR2 YFSETQ. Written as DNA, the CDR3 is TGCGCCAGCAGCAGGGGGGGTGACCGCAATCAGCCCCAGCATTTT. This sequence encodes CASSRGGDRNQPQHF.

The rearrangement joins TRBV28 to TRBJ1-1; the D gene is possibly TRBD1 (6 bases). This CDR3 has 15 amino acids. Per germline, CDR1 MDHEN and CDR2 SYDVKM. V lost 3 bases to trimming and J lost 1 base, with 12 bases between them. The CDR3 nucleotides read TGTGCCAGCAGTTTGGGGGACACATCGAACACTGAAGCTTTCTTT. It yields the protein CASSLGDTSNTEAFF.

This sequence joins TRBV5-1 and TRBJ2-2; TRBD2 agrees at 8 bases. V was clipped by 4 bases and J by 5 bases; unmatched bases: 7. The germline V gene encodes CDR1 SGHRS and CDR2 YFSETQ. The CDR3 contains 15 residues. CDR3 loop: CASSQAGEGTGELFF. The CDR3 nucleotides are TGCGCCAGCAGCCAAGCGGGAGAGGGGACCGGGGAGCTGTTTTTT.

This clone came up once. CDR3 loop: CASSSQGAPVKIEAFF. The CDR3 nucleotides read TGTGCCAGCAGTTCCCAGGGGGCGCCGGTCAAAATTGAAGCTTTCTTT. This chain uses TRBV28 with TRBJ1-1; 8 bases agree with TRBD1. Per the germline V gene, CDR1 is MDHEN and CDR2 is SYDVKM. The CDR3 spans 16 residues. V lost 4 bases, J lost 7 bases, and 14 bases stayed unmatched.

The CDR3 loop reads CASAPTVDSPLHF. Written as DNA, the CDR3 is TGTGCCAGCGCTCCGACAGTAGATTCACCCCTCCACTTT. V is TRBV18 and J is TRBJ1-6; D possibly corresponds to TRBD1 (5 bases). The length of the CDR3 is 13 residues. CDR1 and CDR2 (germline): KGHSH, LQKENI. With 8 bases removed from V and 8 bases from J, the gap between germline ends came to 13 bases.

V is TRBV15 and J is TRBJ2-1; maybe TRBD2 (6 bases). Deletions cut 6 bases from V and 3 bases from J, with 12 bases between. The CDR3 extends over 14 amino acids. CDR1 is LNHNV, CDR2 YYDKDF, per germline (reference sequence). The CDR3 sequence is CATRRRELYNEQFF. CDR3 nucleotide sequence: TGTGCCACCAGGCGGCGGGAACTCTACAATGAGCAGTTCTTC. The full variable domain, in which reference TRBV15 and TRBJ2-1 provide the parts outside the CDR3, is DAMVIQNPRYQVTQFGKPVTLSCSQTLNHNVMYWYQQKSSQAPKLLFHYYDKDFNNEADTPDNFQSRRPNTSFCFLDIRSPGLGDTAMYLCATRRRELYNEQFFGPGTRLTVL.

The chain uses TRBV9 and TRBJ2-7; 7 bases map to TRBD2. V shed 0 bases, J shed 3 bases, and the junction held 9 bases outside the gene matches. The CDR3 is made up of 16 amino acids. CDR1 is SGDLS and CDR2 is YYNGEE in the germline V gene. CDR3 in amino acids: CASSVATGGGSYEQYF. Written as DNA, the CDR3 is TGTGCCAGCAGCGTAGCTACGGGGGGAGGAAGCTACGAGCAGTACTTC.

The V call is TRBV28, the J call TRBJ2-7; weak D call: TRBD2 (6 bases). CDR3 length equals 14 residues. Germline V CDR1 and CDR2: MDHEN, SYDVKM. Between the trimmed V and J ends, which lost 6 bases and 6 bases, there was a span of 18 bases. The CDR3 DNA is TGTGCCAGCAGCTCCAGCCCGACTAGTTTCGAGCAGTACTTC. It encodes CASSSSPTSFEQYF.

V and J are TRBV27 and TRBJ1-5; D ambiguous. The germline gives CDR1 MNHEY, CDR2 SMNVEV (reference sequence). The CDR3 spans 18 residues. With 5 bases removed from V and 2 bases from J, the gap between germline ends came to 22 bases. CDR3 DNA sequence: TGTGCCAGCAGTGGTTCGGACTTGGGGTTTCTTGGCAATCAGCCCCAGCATTTT. Translating gives CASSGSDLGFLGNQPQHF.

The V and J genes are TRBV19 and TRBJ2-5, with D possibly matching TRBD1 (5 bases). Looked up from germline, CDR1 is LNHDA and CDR2 is SQIVND (reference sequence). Trimming cost V 3 bases and J 4 bases, with 6 bases left between them. This CDR3 is built from 12 residues. In DNA, the CDR3 is TGTGCCAGTAGTATCCAGGGAGAGACCCAGTACTTC. Its translation is CASSIQGETQYF.

As for this clone: This sample includes further DNA sequences coding for the same CDR3. CDR3 bases: TGTGCCACCAGCAGCCGGGATACCATGAGGTACGAGCAGTACTTC. Protein: CATSSRDTMRYEQYF. J is TRBJ2-7 and V is TRBV15; D is perhaps TRBD2 (5 bases). CDR3 size: 15 residues. The V gene lost 3 bases and the J gene lost 4 bases, with 16 bases spanning the gap. Germline CDR1 and CDR2: LNHNV and YYDKDF (reference sequence).